Shown below are 7 T cell receptor beta chains from a single sample sequenced in a study of CD8+ T cells in alopecia areata. In each case, RNA was isolated and then reverse transcribed into cDNA as the sequencing template. Assay used: immunoSEQ multiplex PCR; TCRdb lists only in-frame clones, some missing. The sample shows 60,000 to 90,000 clones, approximately 66% of them seen only once. Treatment noted: oral pan-JAK inhibitor, 5-10 mg twice daily. The material was CD8+ T cells sorted from blood, obtained at week 24, from a patient treated with tofacitinib. The receptors stem from a human donor with alopecia areata.

In nucleotides, the CDR3 is TGTGCCAGCAGCCCAGGGTACGAGCAGTACTTC. Translation: CASSPGYEQYF. V gene TRBV28 combines with J gene TRBJ2-7, with a possible D match to TRBD1 (5 bases). Germline V gene lookup returns CDR1 MDHEN and CDR2 SYDVKM. The V end lost 6 bases, the J end lost 4 bases, and 7 bases lay between the germline ends. The length of the CDR3 is 11 residues.

V gene TRBV25-1 combines with J gene TRBJ2-3; no definite D call. This CDR3 contains 12 residues. Trimming stripped 4 bases from V and 0 bases from J, with 2 bases between. CDR1 and CDR2 (germline): MGHDK, SYGVNS. The CDR3: CASSVSTDTQYF. CDR3 DNA sequence: TGTGCCAGCAGTGTGAGCACAGATACGCAGTATTTT.

The chain carries TRBV27 and TRBJ2-1, with a tentative D call TRBD1 (7 bases). The ends were cut back, 6 bases at V and 7 bases at J, with 10 bases in the middle. There are 12 residues in the CDR3. Germline V lookup: CDR1 MNHEY, CDR2 SMNVEV (reference sequence). In DNA, the CDR3 is TGTGCCAGCAGACCAGGGGGGAATGAGCAGTTCTTC. Translated, it gives CASRPGGNEQFF.

The chain uses TRBV15 and TRBJ2-7, with 8 bases aligning to TRBD2. This CDR3 contains 14 residues. With V trimmed by 5 bases and J by 1 base, 4 bases remained unmatched. The germline V gene has CDR1 LNHNV and CDR2 YYDKDF (reference sequence). The CDR3 DNA follows: TGTGCCACCAGCGGTACTAGCGGATCCTACGAGCAGTACTTC. This encodes CATSGTSGSYEQYF.

The chain links TRBV9 to TRBJ1-3, with 7 bases that match TRBD1. The CDR3 totals 16 residues. Germline CDR1 is SGDLS and CDR2 is YYNGEE. Losses at the gene ends were 3 bases for V and 0 bases for J; bases not matched to a gene: 6. As DNA, the CDR3 is TGTGCCAGCAGCGAGAGGGGACAGCTCTCTGGAAACACCATATATTTT. Translation gives CASSERGQLSGNTIYF.

This clone was found a few times. V and J are TRBV7-9 and TRBJ2-7; D gene uncertain. Germline V gives CDR1 SEHNR, CDR2 FQNEAQ (reference sequence). The CDR3 runs 14 residues. V lost 3 bases and J 2 bases, leaving 11 bases between the germline ends. The CDR3 spells CASSFQEVPYEQYF. CDR3 nucleotides: TGTGCCAGCAGCTTCCAGGAAGTCCCCTACGAGCAGTACTTC.

This clone appeared a single time. DNA for the CDR3: TGCGCCAGCAGCTTGGCTGGACCCCCTTCGTTCTTC. As protein: CASSLAGPPSFF. This rearrangement joins TRBV5-1 to TRBJ2-1; D gene ambiguous. Trimming took off 0 bases at V and 15 bases at J, with 13 bases between the two ends. CDR1 is SGHRS and CDR2 is YFSETQ in the germline V gene. This CDR3 comprises 12 residues.